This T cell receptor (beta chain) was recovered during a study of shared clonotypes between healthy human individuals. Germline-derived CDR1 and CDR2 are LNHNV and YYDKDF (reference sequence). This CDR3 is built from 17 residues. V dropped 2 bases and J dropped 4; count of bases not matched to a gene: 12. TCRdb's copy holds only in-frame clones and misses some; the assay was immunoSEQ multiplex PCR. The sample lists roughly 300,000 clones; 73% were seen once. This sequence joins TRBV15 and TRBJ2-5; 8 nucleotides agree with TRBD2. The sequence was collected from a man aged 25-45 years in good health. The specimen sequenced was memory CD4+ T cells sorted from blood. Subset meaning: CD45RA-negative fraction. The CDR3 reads CATSRYDSGGKGETQYF. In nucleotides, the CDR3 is TGTGCCACCAGCAGATACGACTCGGGGGGGAAAGGAGAGACCCAGTACTTC.